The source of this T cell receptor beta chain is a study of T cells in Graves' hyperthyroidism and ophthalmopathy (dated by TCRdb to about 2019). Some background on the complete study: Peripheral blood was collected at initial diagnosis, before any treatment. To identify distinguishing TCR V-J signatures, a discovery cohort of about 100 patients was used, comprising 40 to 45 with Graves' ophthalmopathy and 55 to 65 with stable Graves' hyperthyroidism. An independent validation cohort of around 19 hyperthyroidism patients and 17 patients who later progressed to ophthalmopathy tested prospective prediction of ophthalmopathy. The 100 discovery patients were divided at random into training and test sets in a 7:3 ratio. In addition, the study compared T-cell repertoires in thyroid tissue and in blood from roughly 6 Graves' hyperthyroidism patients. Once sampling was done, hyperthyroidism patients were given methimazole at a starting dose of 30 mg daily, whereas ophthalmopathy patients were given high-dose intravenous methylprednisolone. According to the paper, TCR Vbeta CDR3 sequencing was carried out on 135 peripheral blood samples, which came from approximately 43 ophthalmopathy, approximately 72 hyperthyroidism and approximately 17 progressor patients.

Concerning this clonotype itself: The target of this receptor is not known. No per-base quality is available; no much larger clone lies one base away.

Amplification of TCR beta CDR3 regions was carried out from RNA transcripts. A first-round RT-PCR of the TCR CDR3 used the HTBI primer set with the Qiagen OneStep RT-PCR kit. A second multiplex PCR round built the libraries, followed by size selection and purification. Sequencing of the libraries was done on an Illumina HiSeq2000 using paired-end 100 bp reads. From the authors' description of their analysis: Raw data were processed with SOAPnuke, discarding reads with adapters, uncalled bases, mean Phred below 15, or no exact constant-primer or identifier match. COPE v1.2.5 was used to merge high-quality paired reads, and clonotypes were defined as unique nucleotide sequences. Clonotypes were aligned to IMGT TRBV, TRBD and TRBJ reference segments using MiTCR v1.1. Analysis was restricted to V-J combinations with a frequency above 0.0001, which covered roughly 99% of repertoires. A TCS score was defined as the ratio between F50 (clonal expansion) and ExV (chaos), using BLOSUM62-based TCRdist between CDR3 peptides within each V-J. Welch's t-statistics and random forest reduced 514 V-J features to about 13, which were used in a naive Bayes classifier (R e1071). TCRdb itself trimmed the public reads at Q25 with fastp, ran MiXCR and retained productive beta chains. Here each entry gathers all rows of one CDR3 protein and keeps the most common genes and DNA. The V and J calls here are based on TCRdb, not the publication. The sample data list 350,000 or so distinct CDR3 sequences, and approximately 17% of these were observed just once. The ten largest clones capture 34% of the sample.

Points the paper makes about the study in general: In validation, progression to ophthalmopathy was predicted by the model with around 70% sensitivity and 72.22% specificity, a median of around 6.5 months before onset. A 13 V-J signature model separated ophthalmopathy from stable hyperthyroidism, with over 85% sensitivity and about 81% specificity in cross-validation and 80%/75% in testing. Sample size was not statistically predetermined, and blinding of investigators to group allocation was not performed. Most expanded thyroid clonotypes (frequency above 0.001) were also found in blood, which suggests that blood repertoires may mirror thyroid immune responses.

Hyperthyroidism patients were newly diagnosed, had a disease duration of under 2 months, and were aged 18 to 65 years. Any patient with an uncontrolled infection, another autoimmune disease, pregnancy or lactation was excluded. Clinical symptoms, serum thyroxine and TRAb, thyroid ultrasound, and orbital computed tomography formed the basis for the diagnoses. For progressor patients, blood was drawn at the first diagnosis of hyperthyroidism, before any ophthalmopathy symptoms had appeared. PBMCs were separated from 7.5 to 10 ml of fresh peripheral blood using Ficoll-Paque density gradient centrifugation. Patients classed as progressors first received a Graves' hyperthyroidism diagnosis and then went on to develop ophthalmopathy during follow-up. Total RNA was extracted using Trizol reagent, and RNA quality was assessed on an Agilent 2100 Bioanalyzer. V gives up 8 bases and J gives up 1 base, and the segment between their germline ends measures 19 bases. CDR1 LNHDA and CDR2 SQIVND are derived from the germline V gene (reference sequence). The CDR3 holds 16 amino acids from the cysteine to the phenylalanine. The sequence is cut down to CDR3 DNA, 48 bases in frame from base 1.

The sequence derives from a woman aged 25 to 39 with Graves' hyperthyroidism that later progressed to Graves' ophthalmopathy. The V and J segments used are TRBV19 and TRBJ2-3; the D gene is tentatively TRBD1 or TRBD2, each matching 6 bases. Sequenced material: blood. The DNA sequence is TGTGCCAGTTCTCACTGGGGGGCAGGGGGCACAGATACGCAGTATTTT. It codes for CASSHWGAGGTDTQYF.